The T cell receptor (beta chain) described here comes from a study of cytomegalovirus exposure and HLA in healthy donors. Study-level findings and limits: Cytomegalovirus status was reportedly diagnosed by the classifier with high sensitivity and specificity.

The PCR made use of 60 Vbeta and 13 Jbeta primers. The method was immunoSEQ multiplex PCR; TCRdb's version includes in-frame clones alone and lacks a portion of them. The sample includes under 150,000 clones, less than 85% seen only once; the top ten take approximately 1.4%. Points on this clone: Its antigen remains unknown.

The length of the CDR3 is 13 residues. In germline, CDR1 is SNHLY, CDR2 FYNNEI. The V gene end was trimmed by 7 bases and the J gene end by 8 bases; junction bases not matched to a gene: 7. The sequencing input was PBMCs. This TCR came from a middle-aged man in good health and CMV-seronegative. J is TRBJ1-4 and V is TRBV2; 7 positions agree with TRBD1. The CDR3 here is CASKDRVREKLFF. For the CDR3, the DNA is TGTGCCAGCAAAGACAGGGTTCGGGAAAAACTGTTTTTT.